This TCR beta chain was captured by sequencing in a study of human thymus T cells. Points from the study as a whole: Thymic repertoires overlap heavily among unrelated individuals, related research has reported.

In corrective heart surgery, resections were taken, and these provided the thymus tissue. As regards this clone: Its antigen remains unidentified.

Libraries were prepared by immunoSEQ multiplex PCR; TCRdb keeps only in-frame clonotypes and omits some of them. The sample yields tens of thousands of clones, roughly 94% seen once. This sequence originates from a girl under three years old with a congenital heart defect but otherwise immunologically healthy. The sequencing sample was made of thymus tissue.

The CDR3 region is CSVNRGNEQYF. The CDR3 DNA sequence: TGCAGCGTTAACAGGGGTAACGAGCAGTACTTC. The chain has TRBV29-1 and TRBJ2-7, with TRBD1 identical over 7 bases. J lost 5 bases, V lost 5 bases, and 3 bases had no gene match. Germline CDR1 SQVTM, CDR2 ANQGSEA. CDR3 length: 11 amino acids.